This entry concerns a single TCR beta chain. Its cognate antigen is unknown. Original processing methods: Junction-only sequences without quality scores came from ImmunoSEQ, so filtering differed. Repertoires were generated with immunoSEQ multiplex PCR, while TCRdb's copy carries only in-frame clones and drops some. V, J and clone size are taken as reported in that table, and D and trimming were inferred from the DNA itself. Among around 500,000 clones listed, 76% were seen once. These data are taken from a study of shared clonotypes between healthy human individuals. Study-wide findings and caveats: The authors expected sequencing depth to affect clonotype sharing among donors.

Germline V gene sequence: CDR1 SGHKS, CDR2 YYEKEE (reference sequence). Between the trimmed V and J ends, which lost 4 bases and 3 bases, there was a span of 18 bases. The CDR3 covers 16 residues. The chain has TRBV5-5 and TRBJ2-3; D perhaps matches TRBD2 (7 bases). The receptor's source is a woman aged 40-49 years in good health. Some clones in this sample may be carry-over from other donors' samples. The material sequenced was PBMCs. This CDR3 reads CASSLGGGSRTDTQYF. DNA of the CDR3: TGTGCCAGCAGCCTGGGGGGCGGGAGTAGGACAGATACGCAGTATTTT.